These 25 T cell receptor beta chains were all obtained from the same sample, sequenced in a study of blood T cells in healthy people across ages (dated by TCRdb to about 2015). Receptor amplification or capture employed 5' RACE. Sequencing relied on an Illumina HiSeq 2500. The second PCR ran for roughly 7 to 12 cycles and used a J-beta primer mix along with a sample-barcoded 5' primer. TCRdb applied fastp at Q25 and MiXCR to the public reads, then kept only in-frame beta chains. Each CDR3 protein appears once, grouped with its most common genes and DNA. Counted in this sample were hundreds of thousands of distinct CDR3 sequences; over 20% of them appeared once. Together, the top ten hold 3% to 4% of the sample. Input material: blood. The receptors were sampled from a man in his 70s in good health.

V is TRBV25-1 and J is TRBJ2-2, with D maybe TRBD2 (6 bases). Germline CDR1 is MGHDK and CDR2 is SYGVNS. The CDR3 sequence is 15 residues long. Trimming left V 2 bases short and J 2 bases short, with 9 bases between. In DNA, the CDR3 is TGTGCCAGCAGTGAAGCCGGGACTAACACCGGGGAGCTGTTTTTT. This encodes CASSEAGTNTGELFF.

In its sample, this clonotype was seen a few times. CDR3 sequence (DNA): TGTGCTAGTGGGCCCCCCGAAGGGAACTATGGCTACACCTTC. This translates into CASGPPEGNYGYTF. The rearrangement joins TRBV12-5 to TRBJ1-2; D gene ambiguous. This CDR3 has 14 residues. V was clipped by 6 bases and J by 2 bases, with 13 bases between them. Germline V lookup: CDR1 LGHNT, CDR2 FRNRAP.

The chain's CDR3 is CASSRSGKETQYF. The CDR3 DNA sequence: TGTGCCAGCAGCCGTAGCGGGAAAGAGACCCAGTACTTC. The chain recombines TRBV7-2 with TRBJ2-5, with 8 bases identical to TRBD2. Germline V gene sequence: CDR1 SGHTA, CDR2 FQGNSA. This CDR3 comprises 13 residues. The junction had 2 bases not matched to a gene; V was cut back by 5 bases and J by 3 bases.

This clonotype was counted at least ten times. The chain links TRBV7-2 to TRBJ2-5; D gene uncertain. V gave up 4 bases and J gave up 4 bases, with 7 bases separating them. CDR3 length: 12 amino acids. Per the germline V gene, CDR1 is SGHTA and CDR2 is FQGNSA. The CDR3 nucleotides are TGTGCCAGCAGCTCACCACGAGAGACCCAGTACTTC. The encoded protein is CASSSPRETQYF.

Many counts were recorded for this clonotype. The J gene is TRBJ2-1, the V gene TRBV20-1; 12 nucleotides match TRBD2. Per the germline V gene, CDR1 is DFQATT and CDR2 is SNEGSKA (reference sequence). V shed 6 bases, J shed 8 bases, and the junction held 5 bases outside the gene matches. The CDR3 is made up of 13 amino acids. The chain's CDR3 is CSAPLAGGHEQFF. In DNA form, the CDR3 reads TGCAGTGCCCCCCTAGCGGGAGGGCATGAGCAGTTCTTC.

A few counts support this clonotype. This chain joins TRBV18 and TRBJ2-5, with 9 nucleotides matching TRBD2. V shed 4 bases and J 9 bases; nucleotides not matched to a gene: 15. This CDR3 comprises 16 residues. Germline V gene data show CDR1 as KGHSH and CDR2 as LQKENI. This CDR3 is CASSQGAYRREGSQYF. In DNA, the CDR3 is TGTGCCAGCTCACAAGGAGCCTATCGGCGGGAGGGGTCCCAGTACTTC.

This chain uses TRBV20-1 with TRBJ1-2; 7 nucleotides match TRBD1. This CDR3 contains 16 residues. In germline, CDR1 is DFQATT, CDR2 SNEGSKA (reference sequence). The ends lost 3 bases at V and 3 bases at J; junction bases unmatched: 13. CDR3 amino acids: CSASPEDRPMDYGYTF. The CDR3 nucleotides are TGCAGTGCTAGCCCCGAGGACAGGCCAATGGACTATGGCTACACCTTC.

This chain links TRBV12-5 with TRBJ2-1; D may correspond to TRBD1 or TRBD2 (5 bases each). With 1 base removed from V and 14 bases from J, the gap between germline ends came to 18 bases. CDR1 is LGHNT, CDR2 FRNRAP, per germline. The CDR3 runs to 14 residues. The CDR3 DNA reads TGTGCTAGTGGTTTGGAATCCGGGACGGGGAAGAAGTTCTTC. Protein: CASGLESGTGKKFF.

This clonotype was detected a few times. The chain combines TRBV7-9 with TRBJ2-1; D unclear. V shed 4 bases and J shed 11 bases, with 12 bases lying between them. CDR3 length equals 12 residues. Germline V gene sequence: CDR1 SEHNR, CDR2 FQNEAQ (reference sequence). CDR3 loop: CASSSAGPQQFF. CDR3 nucleotide sequence: TGTGCCAGCAGCTCAGCCGGACCACAGCAGTTCTTC.

This clonotype turned up a few times. Here the CDR3 DNA reads TGCAGCGTTGAAGTTTTGACAGGGGACTACGAGCAGTACTTC. It codes for CSVEVLTGDYEQYF. The rearrangement links TRBV29-1 to TRBJ2-1, with 8 bases identical to TRBD1. The assigned J gene may be wrong: the sequence end matches TRBJ2-7 better. The CDR3 contains 14 residues. Germline CDR1 SQVTM, CDR2 ANQGSEA.

A note on this clonotype: The germline gene is not matched at one end of the junction; a read error may be the cause. This chain links TRBV12-3 or TRBV12-4 with TRBJ1-1; the match to TRBD1 covers 8 bases. This CDR3 has 16 residues. The CDR3 DNA follows: TGTGCCTGCAGTTTAGGGGACAGGTTAGGCTACAATGAAGCTTTCTTT. Translation gives CACSLGDRLGYNEAFF.

This clonotype turned up a few times. The chain has TRBV3-1 and TRBJ2-5, with 7 nucleotides matching TRBD1. The V gene's germline CDR1 is LGHDT and CDR2 YNNKEL (reference sequence). The V and J ends lost 1 base and 4 bases, in that order; junction bases with no gene match: 12. This CDR3 is built from 17 residues. The CDR3 bases are TGTGCCAGCAGCCAAGTCCGCGTTTCCAGGGGGTTAGAGACCCAGTACTTC. It is translated as CASSQVRVSRGLETQYF.

This chain uses TRBV20-1 with TRBJ2-7; TRBD1 aligns across 10 bases. In germline, CDR1 is DFQATT, CDR2 SNEGSKA (reference sequence). The CDR3 is 14 amino acids. Losses at the gene ends were 1 base for V and 5 bases for J; bases not matched to a gene: 5. The CDR3 bases are TGCAGTGCTAGAGTCTGGGACAGGGGCCACGAGCAGTACTTC. Protein: CSARVWDRGHEQYF.

This chain joins TRBV20-1 and TRBJ2-1; D remains ambiguous. Germline-derived CDR1 and CDR2 are DFQATT and SNEGSKA (reference sequence). The V end lost 6 bases, the J end lost 8 bases, and 14 bases lay between the germline ends. CDR3 length equals 12 residues. The CDR3 DNA reads as TGCAGTGCCCCTGTGGGCTTGGATGAGCAGTTCTTC. Its protein is CSAPVGLDEQFF.

V gene TRBV5-8 combines with J gene TRBJ1-1; unclear D gene. In germline, CDR1 is SGHTS, CDR2 YDEGEE. V was shortened by 0 bases and J by 1 base, with 7 bases between the two germline ends. There are 14 residues in the CDR3. The CDR3 DNA is TGTGCCAGCAGCTTGGGGTGGGGGAACACTGAAGCTTTCTTT. This gives the protein CASSLGWGNTEAFF.

The chain is built from TRBV14 and TRBJ1-2; D uncertain. CDR3 length: 11 residues. CDR1 is SGHDN and CDR2 is FVKESK in the germline V gene. Trimming took 4 bases from V and 6 from J, leaving 6 bases between them. The CDR3 nucleotides are TGTGCCAGCAGCCGTGGTGATGGCTACACCTTC. Translating it yields CASSRGDGYTF.

The chain employs TRBV11-2 and TRBJ2-5; no clear D. The J call may be in error: the DNA end matches TRBJ2-7 better. This CDR3 region has 12 residues. Germline lookup yields CDR1 SGHAT and CDR2 FQNNGV. CDR3 loop: CASSLVIYEQYF. The CDR3 DNA reads TGTGCCAGCAGCTTAGTTATTTACGAGCAGTACTTC.

V gene TRBV6-2 or TRBV6-3 combines with J gene TRBJ2-5; 7 nucleotides align to TRBD2. The J call may be faulty, since TRBJ2-1 better matches the DNA end. The germline V gene has CDR1 MNHEY and CDR2 SVGEGT. This CDR3 contains 14 residues. The CDR3 DNA follows: TGTGCCAGCAGACAAAGCGGGACCTACAATGAGCAGTTCTTC. It is translated as CASRQSGTYNEQFF.

This clonotype was seen ten or more times. The V call is TRBV20-1, the J call TRBJ2-4; D ambiguous. CDR1 and CDR2 from the germline V gene are DFQATT and SNEGSKA (reference sequence). Trimming pared 3 bases from V and 6 bases from J, leaving 15 bases between. This CDR3 spans 14 amino acids. The CDR3 is CSASDSVWGNIQYF. The CDR3 DNA is TGCAGTGCTAGTGATTCAGTTTGGGGAAACATTCAGTACTTC.

The J gene is TRBJ2-2, the V gene TRBV20-1; 11 positions match TRBD2. The V gene end was trimmed by 6 bases and the J gene end by 2 bases; junction bases not matched to a gene: 11. The CDR3 has 17 residues. The V gene's germline CDR1 is DFQATT and CDR2 SNEGSKA (reference sequence). CDR3 protein: CSAMGLAGGTNTGELFF. Here the CDR3 DNA reads TGCAGTGCGATGGGGCTAGCGGGAGGCACCAACACCGGGGAGCTGTTTTTT.

The chain has TRBV11-2 and TRBJ2-7, with D uncertain. The CDR3 is made up of 14 amino acids. Trimming pared 1 base from V and 3 bases from J, leaving 10 bases between. The germline V gene encodes CDR1 SGHAT and CDR2 FQNNGV. This chain's CDR3 is CASSLVSSVYEQYF. CDR3 DNA sequence: TGTGCCAGCAGCTTAGTCTCATCTGTCTACGAGCAGTACTTC.

CDR3 DNA sequence: TGTGCCAGCAGCCCCCCGAGCGTCACTGAAGCTTTCTTT. Translated: CASSPPSVTEAFF. This chain joins TRBV7-9 and TRBJ1-1, with D unclear. The CDR3 contains 13 residues. The V end was cut by 5 bases, the J end by 4 bases, with 11 bases between. Germline lookup yields CDR1 SEHNR and CDR2 FQNEAQ (reference sequence). The entire variable domain, with the rest obtained from reference TRBV7-9 and TRBJ1-1, is as follows: DTGVSQNPRHKITKRGQNVTFRCDPISEHNRLYWYRQTLGQGPEFLTYFQNEAQLEKSRLLSDRFSAERPKGSFSTLEIQRTEQGDSAMYLCASSPPSVTEAFFGQGTRLTVV.

The chain carries TRBV6-5 and TRBJ1-6; D unresolved. The germline gives CDR1 MNHEY, CDR2 SVGAGI. Deletions cut 6 bases from V and 8 bases from J, with 14 bases between. CDR3 length equals 14 residues. CDR3 DNA sequence: TGTGCCAGCAGACTGAGTCCGTCGGATTCACCCCTCCACTTT. The encoded protein is CASRLSPSDSPLHF.

The chain has TRBV7-9 and TRBJ2-7; TRBD1 matches at 7 bases. Germline V CDR1 and CDR2: SEHNR, FQNEAQ (reference sequence). With V trimmed by 5 bases and J by 0 bases, 10 bases remained unmatched. This CDR3 is built from 16 residues. CDR3 coding DNA: TGTGCCAGCAGCGACCGCGGCCAGGGGGACTCCTACGAGCAGTACTTC. It is translated as CASSDRGQGDSYEQYF.

In this sample, this clonotype turned up a few times. The rearrangement uses TRBV6-2 or TRBV6-3 and TRBJ2-1, with D tentatively TRBD2 (5 bases). V shed 7 bases and J shed 8 bases, with 15 bases lying between them. Per the germline V gene, CDR1 is MNHEY and CDR2 is SVGEGT. The CDR3 is made up of 13 amino acids. Here the CDR3 DNA reads TGTGCCAGCACCAACTCCCTTAGCGATGAGCAGTTCTTC. It yields the protein CASTNSLSDEQFF.